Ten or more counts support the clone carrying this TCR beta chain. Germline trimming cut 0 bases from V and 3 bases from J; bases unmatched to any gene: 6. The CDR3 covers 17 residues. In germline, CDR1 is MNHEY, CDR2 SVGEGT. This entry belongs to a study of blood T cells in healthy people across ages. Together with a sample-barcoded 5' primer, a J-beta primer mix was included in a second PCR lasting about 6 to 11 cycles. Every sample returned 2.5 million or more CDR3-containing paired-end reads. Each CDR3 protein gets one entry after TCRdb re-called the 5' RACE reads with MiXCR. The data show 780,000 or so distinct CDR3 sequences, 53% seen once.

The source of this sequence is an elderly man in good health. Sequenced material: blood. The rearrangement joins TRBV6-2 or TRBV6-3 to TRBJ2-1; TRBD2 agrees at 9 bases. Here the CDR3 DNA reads TGTGCCAGCAGTTACTCGAACCCTAGCGGGATCTACAATGAGCAGTTCTTC. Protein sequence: CASSYSNPSGIYNEQFF.